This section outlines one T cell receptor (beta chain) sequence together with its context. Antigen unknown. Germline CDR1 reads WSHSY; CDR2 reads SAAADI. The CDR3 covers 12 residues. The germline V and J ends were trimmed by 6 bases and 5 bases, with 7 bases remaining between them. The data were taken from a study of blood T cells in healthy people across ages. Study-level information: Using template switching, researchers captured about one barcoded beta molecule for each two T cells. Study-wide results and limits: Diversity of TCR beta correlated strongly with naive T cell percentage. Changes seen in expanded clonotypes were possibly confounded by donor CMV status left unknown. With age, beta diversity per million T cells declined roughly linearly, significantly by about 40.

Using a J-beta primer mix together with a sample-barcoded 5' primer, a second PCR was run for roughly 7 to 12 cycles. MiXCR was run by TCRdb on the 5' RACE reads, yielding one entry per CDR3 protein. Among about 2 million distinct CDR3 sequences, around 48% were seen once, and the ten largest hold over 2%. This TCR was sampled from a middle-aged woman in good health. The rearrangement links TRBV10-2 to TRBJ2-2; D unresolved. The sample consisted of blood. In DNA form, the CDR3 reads TGCGCCAGCAGAGGGCCTACCGGGGAGCTGTTTTTT. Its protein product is CASRGPTGELFF.